These T cell receptor beta chains were read from a single sample in a study of CD8 T cells in Susac syndrome. TCRdb reprocessed the immunoSEQ multiplex PCR reads via MiXCR and lists one record per CDR3 protein. The repertoire holds about 140,000 distinct CDR3 sequences, with 94% as singletons. Sequencing was carried out using CD8+ T cells from PBMCs. The receptors stem from a human donor in good health. CDR3s include the opening cysteine and the closing phenylalanine or tryptophan. D genes are given only for firm matches. Clone size appears in some rows only: once, few, many, or a class for an expanded clone.

DNA	CDR3	J	V	D	size
TGCAGCGTCCGCGACCCGAACACTGAAGCTTTCTTT	CSVRDPNTEAFF	TRBJ1-1	TRBV29-1	NA	NA
TGCAGTGCTAGAGATGGTGGGGACGTCCTGACTTTC	CSARDGGDVLTF	TRBJ2-6	TRBV20-1	NA	NA
TGCAGCGCTCGGGACAGTGAAACCTACGAGCAGTACTTC	CSARDSETYEQYF	TRBJ2-7	TRBV29-1	TRBD1	NA
TGTGCCAGCAGGCCTCGTGGGGGGGTCAATGAGCAGTTCTTC	CASRPRGGVNEQFF	TRBJ2-1	TRBV28	TRBD2	NA
TGTGCCATCAGTGAGTCGCGGGACAGGTCCTACGAGCAGTACTTC	CAISESRDRSYEQYF	TRBJ2-7	TRBV10-3	TRBD1	NA
TGTGCCATCAGTGAAGATGGAATGAACACTGAAGCTTTCTTT	CAISEDGMNTEAFF	TRBJ1-1	TRBV10-3	NA	NA
TGTGCCAGCAGCCAAACTAGCGGGAGAGGCAATGAGCAGTTCTTC	CASSQTSGRGNEQFF	TRBJ2-1	TRBV6-4	TRBD2	NA
TGCAGTGCTAGGTATGAACCACAACGGTTCGGCACTGAAGCTTTCTTT	CSARYEPQRFGTEAFF	TRBJ1-1	TRBV20-1	NA	NA
TGTGCCAGCAGTTTCCTCGGGACAGGGAGTCAGCCCCAGCATTTT	CASSFLGTGSQPQHF	TRBJ1-5	TRBV27	TRBD1	NA
TGTGCCAGCATCCCGACAGGCGGGGGAATGGAGCAGTACTTC	CASIPTGGGMEQYF	TRBJ2-7	TRBV7-9	NA	NA
TGTGCCAGTAGTATGGGGCCCCTGGCTGATACGCAGTATTTT	CASSMGPLADTQYF	TRBJ2-3	TRBV19	NA	NA
TGTGCCAGCAGCCAAGGGAGCGGGAGAAATTCCGAGCAGTACTTC	CASSQGSGRNSEQYF	TRBJ2-7	TRBV27	TRBD2	NA
TGTGCCAGCAGCTGGACATATGAGCAGTTCTTC	CASSWTYEQFF	TRBJ2-1	TRBV7-2	NA	NA
TGCGCCAGCAGCCAAGGATCTGGGCTTTATAGCAATCAGCCCCAGCATTTT	CASSQGSGLYSNQPQHF	TRBJ1-5	TRBV4-1	NA	once
TGTGCCAGCAGTTTTTATCCCGATCAGCCCCAGCATTTT	CASSFYPDQPQHF	TRBJ1-5	TRBV27	NA	NA
TGCGCCAGCAGCCAAGATCGAGCAGGGACATATGGGGCCAACGTCCTGACTTTC	CASSQDRAGTYGANVLTF	TRBJ2-6	TRBV4-3	NA	NA
TGTGCCAGTAGTATGAGAGGGGTGTACAATGAGCAGTTCTTC	CASSMRGVYNEQFF	TRBJ2-1	TRBV19	NA	NA
TGTGCCAGCAGCCAGGTGGGACTAGCGTTCGACGAGCAGTACTTC	CASSQVGLAFDEQYF	TRBJ2-7	TRBV4-2	TRBD2	once
TGTGCCAGCAGCTCCTACATTTCCGCGGGTGAAGCTTTCTTT	CASSSYISAGEAFF	TRBJ1-1	TRBV7-9	NA	NA
TGCAGTGCTAGAGTCAGGGGATTATCTGGGGCCAACGTCCTGACTTTC	CSARVRGLSGANVLTF	TRBJ2-6	TRBV20-1	NA	NA
TGTGCCAGCAGCGACAATCTCTACGAGCAGTACTTC	CASSDNLYEQYF	TRBJ2-7	TRBV7-9	NA	once
TGTGCCAGCAGCTCGAGGGTTGATGGCTACACCTTC	CASSSRVDGYTF	TRBJ1-2	TRBV11-2	NA	NA
TGTGCCTGGAAGGGACTTTCCCCCGGGGAGCTGTTTTTT	CAWKGLSPGELFF	TRBJ2-2	TRBV30	NA	NA
TGTGCCAGCAGTGCCCCGGGACAGGGGGTCAATGAGCAGTTCTTC	CASSAPGQGVNEQFF	TRBJ2-1	TRBV2	TRBD1	NA
TGTGCCAGCAGTGTAGAATCATACTACACAGATACGCAGTATTTT	CASSVESYYTDTQYF	TRBJ2-3	TRBV27	NA	NA
TGCAGCGTTGGGGTGAACACTGAAGCTTTCTTT	CSVGVNTEAFF	TRBJ1-1	TRBV29-1	NA	NA
TGTGCCAGCAGCCAGTCGGGACTAGGCGGATACGAGCAGTACTTC	CASSQSGLGGYEQYF	TRBJ2-7	TRBV3-1	TRBD2	NA
TGTGCCAGCACCAATCACCCCGGTAGCAATGAGCAGTTCTTC	CASTNHPGSNEQFF	TRBJ2-1	TRBV12-3/TRBV12-4	NA	NA
TGTGCCAGCAGCTTAGAGGCAGGGGTCAATGAAAAACTGTTTTTT	CASSLEAGVNEKLFF	TRBJ1-4	TRBV7-6	NA	NA